Listed below are T cell receptor beta chains from one sample, sequenced in a study of regulatory T cells in long-lasting Graves disease. MiXCR, run by TCRdb on the multiplex PCR reads, gives a single entry per CDR3 protein. The sample shows about 440,000 distinct CDR3 sequences, about a sixth of them seen only once. A further study also used this sample, focusing on T cells in Graves' hyperthyroidism and ophthalmopathy.

This material consisted of peripheral blood mononuclear cells (PBMCs), taken at new diagnosis, from a patient treated with antithyroid drugs. The source is a woman aged 18-29 years with Graves disease. Each CDR3 is given with its conserved first and last residue. The D gene is left open where the match is weak. Clone size is given for some rows only: seen once, a few or many times, or a class if the clone is expanded.

j_call | v_call | clone_size | d_call | cdr3_aa | cdr3_nt
TRBJ2-7 | TRBV30 | many | . | CAWSVGRTYEQYF | TGTGCCTGGAGTGTAGGTCGTACCTACGAGCAGTACTTC
TRBJ2-5 | TRBV28 | many | TRBD2 | CASSTGGLAGIPSWETQYF | TGTGCCAGCAGTACTGGGGGACTAGCGGGAATACCCTCTTGGGAGACCCAGTACTTC
TRBJ2-1 | TRBV5-4 | . | TRBD2 | CASSSPAGGGNEQFF | TGTGCCAGCAGCTCCCCAGCGGGAGGGGGCAATGAGCAGTTCTTC
TRBJ2-5 | TRBV29-1 | many | TRBD2 | CSVERTSGNQETQYF | TGCAGCGTTGAGAGGACTAGCGGGAACCAAGAGACCCAGTACTTC
TRBJ1-1 | TRBV25-1 | few | TRBD1 | CASSEKTGVPEAFF | TGTGCCAGCAGTGAAAAGACAGGGGTACCTGAAGCTTTCTTT
TRBJ1-2 | TRBV18 | . | . | CASSPDRSANNYGYTF | TGTGCCAGCTCACCGGATCGGTCAGCCAATAACTATGGCTACACCTTC
TRBJ2-7 | TRBV5-1 | many | . | CASRPRRDTQGSYEQYF | TGCGCCAGCAGACCTCGAAGGGACACCCAAGGCTCCTACGAGCAGTACTTC
TRBJ2-1 | TRBV20-1 | . | TRBD2 | CSALAGTSGWNEQFF | TGCAGTGCCCTAGCCGGGACTAGCGGTTGGAATGAGCAGTTCTTC
TRBJ1-4 | TRBV2 | many | . | CAGSRTPATNEKLFF | TGTGCCGGCTCGAGGACTCCCGCAACTAATGAAAAACTGTTTTTT
TRBJ2-2 | TRBV6-1 | . | . | CATRNSGELFF | TGTGCCACCCGCAATTCCGGGGAGCTGTTTTTT
TRBJ2-3 | TRBV27 | . | TRBD2 | CASSSREGPDTQYF | TGTGCCAGCAGTTCCCGGGAGGGCCCAGATACGCAGTATTTT
TRBJ2-5 | TRBV27 | . | . | CASSLMGAGETQYF | TGTGCCAGCAGTTTGATGGGGGCGGGGGAGACCCAGTACTTC
TRBJ2-5 | TRBV7-2 | many | . | CASSASNLGETQYF | TGTGCCAGCAGCGCAAGTAATCTCGGGGAGACCCAGTACTTC
TRBJ2-7 | TRBV29-1 | few | . | CSVESGHHSYF | TGCAGCGTTGAAAGCGGGCATCACTCGTACTTC
TRBJ2-2 | TRBV24-1 | . | . | CATSGQALTGELFF | TGTGCCACCAGTGGTCAAGCGCTTACCGGGGAGCTGTTTTTT
TRBJ1-1 | TRBV18 | many | . | CASSPTWGRDTEAFF | TGTGCCAGCTCACCTACTTGGGGGCGGGACACTGAAGCTTTCTTT
TRBJ1-2 | TRBV5-1 | . | . | CASSHDQAGNYGYTF | TGCGCCAGCAGCCATGACCAGGCGGGTAACTATGGCTACACCTTC
TRBJ2-2 | TRBV20-1 | few | . | CSARAPLLLAELFF | TGCAGTGCTAGGGCCCCCCTATTGTTAGCGGAGCTGTTTTTT
TRBJ2-1 | TRBV2 | . | . | CASRGDSTYNEQFF | TGTGCCAGCAGGGGAGACTCAACCTACAATGAGCAGTTCTTC
TRBJ2-1 | TRBV9 | . | . | CASSGRTATRLNNEQFF | TGTGCCAGCAGCGGAAGGACGGCCACCCGGCTTAACAATGAGCAGTTCTTC
TRBJ2-7 | TRBV27 | many | . | CASSLGFGLLDEQYF | TGTGCCAGCAGTTTGGGGTTCGGCCTTCTTGACGAGCAGTACTTC
TRBJ2-2 | TRBV18 | many | . | CASYLGTGELFF | TGTGCCAGCTATCTAGGGACCGGGGAGCTGTTTTTT
TRBJ2-7 | TRBV7-2 | few | TRBD2 | CASSLSSGRSGEQYF | TGTGCCAGCAGCTTATCGAGCGGGAGGAGTGGCGAGCAGTACTTC
TRBJ2-2 | TRBV6-1 | . | . | CASSEVRQLSGGELFF | TGTGCCAGCAGTGAAGTAAGGCAGCTATCCGGCGGGGAGCTGTTTTTT
TRBJ2-7 | TRBV27 | many | TRBD2 | CASSSLMTSRHEQYF | TGTGCCAGCAGTTCGCTAATGACTAGCAGGCACGAGCAGTACTTC
TRBJ1-1 | TRBV28 | . | TRBD1 | CASRRTGLGAEAFF | TGTGCCAGCAGACGGACAGGCTTAGGTGCTGAAGCTTTCTTT
TRBJ2-1 | TRBV7-9 | many | . | CASSPPVMAVNEQFF | TGTGCCAGCAGCCCTCCGGTTATGGCGGTCAATGAGCAGTTCTTC
TRBJ1-1 | TRBV5-1 | many | . | CASSFVSQTEAFF | TGCGCCAGCAGCTTCGTCTCACAGACTGAAGCTTTCTTT
TRBJ1-1 | TRBV7-9 | many | TRBD1 | CASSRRDRGNTEAFF | TGTGCCAGCAGCCGTCGGGACAGGGGGAACACTGAAGCTTTCTTT
TRBJ1-1 | TRBV7-8 | . | . | CASSLYLEAFF | TGTGCCAGCAGCTTATACTTGGAAGCTTTCTTT
TRBJ1-5 | TRBV6-5 | . | . | CASSYSFPKRSNQPQHF | TGTGCCAGCAGTTACTCCTTTCCGAAACGCAGCAATCAGCCCCAGCATTTT
TRBJ2-2 | TRBV19 | . | . | CASSENMGPGELFF | TGTGCCAGTAGTGAGAACATGGGGCCCGGGGAGCTGTTTTTT
TRBJ2-1 | TRBV15 | many | . | CATSRDSRGTSYNEQFF | TGTGCCACCAGCAGAGATAGTAGAGGGACCTCCTACAATGAGCAGTTCTTC
TRBJ2-7 | TRBV18 | . | TRBD2 | CASSKTSGSDEQYF | TGTGCCAGCTCAAAAACTAGCGGGAGTGACGAGCAGTACTTC
TRBJ2-1 | TRBV7-7 | . | TRBD2 | CARAQREGPVEFF | TGTGCTAGAGCCCAGCGGGAGGGGCCCGTTGAGTTCTTC
TRBJ2-7 | TRBV20-1 | . | . | CSARAWTGGVGSSGSNEQYF | TGCAGTGCTAGAGCCTGGACAGGGGGCGTTGGGTCTAGCGGGAGCAACGAGCAGTACTTC
TRBJ1-5 | TRBV7-2 | many | . | CASSYRIDQPQHF | TGTGCCAGCAGCTACAGAATCGATCAGCCCCAGCATTTT
TRBJ2-1 | TRBV11-2 | many | TRBD2 | CASIHAGGGNEQFF | TGTGCCAGCATCCATGCGGGAGGGGGCAATGAGCAGTTCTTC
TRBJ2-4 | TRBV28 | many | . | CASSSGDLAKNIQYF | TGTGCCAGCAGTTCAGGAGATCTAGCCAAAAACATTCAGTACTTC
TRBJ2-2 | TRBV19 | . | . | CASTPVANTGELFF | TGTGCCAGTACCCCCGTCGCGAACACCGGGGAGCTGTTTTTT
TRBJ2-4 | TRBV28 | few | TRBD2 | CASSLRGVTAKNIQYF | TGTGCCAGCAGTCTTCGGGGGGTGACGGCCAAAAACATTCAGTACTTC
TRBJ2-7 | TRBV7-9 | . | TRBD2 | CASSRVKAGGPYEQYF | TGTGCCAGCAGTCGAGTTAAAGCGGGAGGGCCGTACGAGCAGTACTTC
TRBJ2-5 | TRBV20-1 | many | TRBD1 | CSARGRGRETQYF | TGCAGTGCTAGAGGCAGGGGGCGAGAGACCCAGTACTTC
TRBJ2-4 | TRBV12-3/TRBV12-4 | . | . | CASSLLQGQGNIQYF | TGTGCCAGCAGTTTACTACAGGGCCAGGGAAACATTCAGTACTTC
TRBJ2-7 | TRBV20-1 | many | . | CSARDFGYGEQYF | TGCAGTGCTAGAGATTTCGGGTACGGCGAGCAGTACTTC
TRBJ2-5 | TRBV5-1 | many | . | CASSLEGPSSRSIGTQYF | TGCGCCAGCAGCTTGGAGGGCCCATCGAGCCGATCCATCGGGACCCAGTACTTC
TRBJ2-2 | TRBV7-2 | . | TRBD1 | CASSLDRAAGELFF | TGTGCCAGCAGCCTAGACAGGGCTGCCGGGGAGCTGTTTTTT
TRBJ2-1 | TRBV6-5 | . | . | CASSYLDTLGNEQFF | TGTGCCAGCAGTTACCTCGACACGTTGGGCAATGAGCAGTTCTTC
TRBJ2-5 | TRBV2 | . | TRBD2 | CASRQGLAGEETQYF | TGTGCCAGCAGACAAGGACTAGCGGGAGAAGAGACCCAGTACTTC